This T cell receptor (beta chain) was captured by sequencing in a study of cytomegalovirus exposure and HLA in healthy donors. Only a few counts were recorded for this clone. Germline V lookup: CDR1 SGDLS, CDR2 YYNGEE. After removal of 7 bases from V and 3 bases from J, the junction contained 3 bases not matched to a gene. This CDR3 has 13 residues. Primers for the PCR totalled 60 Vbeta and 13 Jbeta. Data came from immunoSEQ multiplex PCR; TCRdb stores just in-frame clones and leaves some out. In the table there are about 200,000 clones, about 80% of which are singletons. Sequencing was carried out using PBMCs. The TCR was taken from a man between 18 and 35 years old in good health and CMV-seronegative. The gene calls are TRBV9 and TRBJ2-5; 10 bases agree with TRBD2. Here the CDR3 DNA reads TGTGCCAGCTCCACTAGCGGGGAAGAGACCCAGTACTTC. This codes for CASSTSGEETQYF.